Here is one TCR beta chain with its context. Antigen specificity is unknown. The data originate from a study of T cell responses to AZD1222 COVID-19 vaccine. Study-wide results and limits: Spike-specific TCR breadth and depth rose after two AZD1222 doses. The study found vaccine-associated CD4 TCRs spanning spike, dominant at 160-218 and 743-854. White British donors predominated, females outnumbered males, and clonal diversity was possibly underestimated.

Method: immunoSEQ multiplex PCR; TCRdb's copy keeps in-frame clones and lacks some. The table lists some 190,000 clones, about 89% of them singletons. V dropped 3 bases and J dropped 6; count of bases not matched to a gene: 2. This CDR3 region has 13 residues. Germline values: CDR1 KGHSH, CDR2 LQKENI. The source material was peripheral blood, sampled 28 days after the second AZD1222 dose. The V call is TRBV18, the J call TRBJ2-7; 10 nucleotides line up with TRBD1. The TCR originated in an adult who received the AZD1222 COVID-19 vaccine. The CDR3 DNA reads TGTGCCAGCTCACCGACAGGGGGCGTCGAGCAGTACTTC. Translating it yields CASSPTGGVEQYF.